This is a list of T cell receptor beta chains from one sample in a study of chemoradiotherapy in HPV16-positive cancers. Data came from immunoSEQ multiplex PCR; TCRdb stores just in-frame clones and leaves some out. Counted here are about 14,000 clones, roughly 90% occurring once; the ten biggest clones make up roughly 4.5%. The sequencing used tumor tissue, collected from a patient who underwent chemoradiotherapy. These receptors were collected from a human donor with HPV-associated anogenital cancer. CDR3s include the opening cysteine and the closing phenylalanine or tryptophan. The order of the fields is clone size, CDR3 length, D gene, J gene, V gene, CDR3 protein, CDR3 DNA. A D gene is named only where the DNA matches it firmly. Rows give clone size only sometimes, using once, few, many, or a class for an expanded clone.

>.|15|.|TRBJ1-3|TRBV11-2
CASSLGSELGNTIYF
TGTGCCAGCAGCTTAGGCTCCGAGCTTGGAAACACCATATATTTT
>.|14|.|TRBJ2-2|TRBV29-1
CSVRGRENTGELFF
TGCAGCGTAAGGGGCCGGGAGAACACCGGGGAGCTGTTTTTT
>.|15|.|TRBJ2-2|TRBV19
CASSNPQGFFGELFF
TGTGCCAGTAGTAACCCACAGGGATTCTTTGGGGAGCTGTTTTTT
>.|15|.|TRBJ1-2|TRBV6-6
CASSYAGAANYGYTF
TGTGCCAGCAGTTACGCAGGAGCAGCTAACTATGGCTACACCTTC
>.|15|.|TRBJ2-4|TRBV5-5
CASSLVTGYENIQYF
TGTGCCAGCAGCTTAGTTACAGGGTACGAAAACATTCAGTACTTC
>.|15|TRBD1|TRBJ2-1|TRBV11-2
CASSLGTSGQGNQFF
TGTGCCAGCAGCTTAGGCACTAGTGGACAGGGCAACCAGTTCTTC
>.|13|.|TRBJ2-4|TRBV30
CAWSVNLADIQYF
TGTGCCTGGAGTGTAAACTTAGCGGACATTCAGTACTTC
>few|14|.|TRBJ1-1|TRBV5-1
CASSLADSYTEAFF
TGCGCCAGCAGCTTGGCAGACAGCTACACTGAAGCTTTCTTT
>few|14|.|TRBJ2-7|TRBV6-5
CASSYSLRSYEQYF
TGTGCCAGCAGTTACTCACTTAGGAGCTACGAGCAGTACTTC
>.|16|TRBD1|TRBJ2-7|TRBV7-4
CASSLDLSRTGGEQYF
TGTGCCAGCAGCTTGGACCTCAGTCGGACAGGCGGCGAGCAGTACTTC
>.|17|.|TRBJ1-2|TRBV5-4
CASSPVAGRLKSDGYTF
TGTGCCAGCAGCCCCGTGGCTGGACGGCTTAAAAGTGATGGCTACACCTTC
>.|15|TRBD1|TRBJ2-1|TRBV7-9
CASSLGQGRLNEQFF
TGTGCCAGCAGCTTGGGACAGGGACGCCTAAATGAGCAGTTCTTC
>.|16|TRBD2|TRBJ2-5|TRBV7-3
CASSKTGSSGRETQYF
TGTGCCAGCAGCAAAACGGGCTCTAGCGGGAGAGAGACCCAGTACTTC
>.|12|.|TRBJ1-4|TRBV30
CAWSVGLEKLFF
TGTGCCTGGAGTGTAGGACTGGAGAAACTGTTTTTT
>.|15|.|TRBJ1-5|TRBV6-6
CASSYTTGDYQPQHF
TGTGCCAGCAGTTATACGACAGGAGACTATCAGCCCCAGCATTTT
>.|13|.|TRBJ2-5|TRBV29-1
CSVQRLVQETQYF
TGCAGCGTTCAAAGACTAGTCCAAGAGACCCAGTACTTC
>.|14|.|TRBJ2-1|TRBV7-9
CASVGSETYNEQFF
TGTGCCAGCGTGGGTAGCGAGACCTACAATGAGCAGTTCTTC
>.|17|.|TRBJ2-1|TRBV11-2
CASGRYPRQVGFDEQFF
TGTGCCAGCGGAAGGTATCCCCGACAGGTCGGCTTCGATGAGCAGTTCTTC
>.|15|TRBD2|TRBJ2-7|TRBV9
CASSQTGTSVGEQYF
TGTGCCAGCAGCCAAACCGGGACTAGCGTAGGTGAGCAGTACTTC
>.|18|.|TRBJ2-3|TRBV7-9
CASSLNHQDSFSTDTQYF
TGTGCCAGCAGCTTAAACCACCAAGACAGTTTCAGCACAGATACGCAGTATTTT
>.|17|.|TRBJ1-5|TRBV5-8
CASSFWVVGRDYQPQHF
TGTGCCAGCAGCTTTTGGGTTGTAGGCAGGGACTATCAGCCCCAGCATTTT
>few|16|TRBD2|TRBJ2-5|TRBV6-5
CASSYSGAGGQETQYF
TGTGCCAGCAGTTACTCGGGGGCGGGAGGGCAGGAGACCCAGTACTTC
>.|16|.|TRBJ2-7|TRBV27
CASRRRNPGAPYEQYF
TGTGCCAGCAGAAGGAGGAATCCGGGGGCCCCCTACGAGCAGTACTTC
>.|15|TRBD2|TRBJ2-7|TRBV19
CASTPGTSGSYEQYF
TGTGCCAGTACCCCGGGGACTAGCGGATCCTACGAGCAGTACTTC
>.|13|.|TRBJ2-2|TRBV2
CASMAGITGELFF
TGTGCCAGCATGGCGGGAATCACCGGGGAGCTGTTTTTT
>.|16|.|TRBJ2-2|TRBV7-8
CASTIGRIGATGELFF
TGTGCCAGCACCATCGGCCGCATCGGGGCCACCGGGGAGCTGTTTTTT
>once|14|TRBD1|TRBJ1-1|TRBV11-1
CASSFQDRGRGAFF
TGTGCCAGCAGCTTCCAGGACAGGGGACGCGGAGCTTTCTTT
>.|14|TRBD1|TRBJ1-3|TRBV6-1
CASSLDRALNTIYF
TGTGCCAGCAGTCTGGACAGGGCCCTAAACACCATATATTTT
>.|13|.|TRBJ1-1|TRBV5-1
CASSLAQDTEAFF
TGCGCCAGCAGCTTGGCCCAGGACACTGAAGCTTTCTTT
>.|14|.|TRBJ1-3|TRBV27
CASSLTGAGNTIYF
TGTGCCAGCAGTTTAACGGGAGCTGGAAACACCATATATTTT
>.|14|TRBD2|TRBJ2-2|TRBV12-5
CASGGGANTGELFF
TGTGCTAGTGGCGGGGGGGCGAACACCGGGGAGCTGTTTTTT
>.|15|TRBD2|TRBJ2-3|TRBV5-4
CASREGLAGTDTQYF
TGTGCCAGCAGAGAGGGACTAGCGGGCACAGATACGCAGTATTTT
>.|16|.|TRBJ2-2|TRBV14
CASSQALGGGSGELFF
TGTGCCAGCAGCCAAGCCCTGGGCGGAGGGTCCGGGGAGCTGTTTTTT
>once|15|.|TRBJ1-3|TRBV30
CAWSVGQYSGNTIYF
TGTGCCTGGAGTGTAGGACAGTACTCTGGAAACACCATATATTTT
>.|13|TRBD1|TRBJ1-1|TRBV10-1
CASTRQGRTEAFF
TGCGCCAGCACCCGACAGGGACGTACTGAAGCTTTCTTT
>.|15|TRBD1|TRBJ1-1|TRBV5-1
CASSFNRDRGTEAFF
TGCGCCAGCAGCTTCAACCGGGACAGGGGCACTGAAGCTTTCTTT
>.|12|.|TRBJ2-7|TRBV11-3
CASSLGGAEQYF
TGTGCCAGCAGCTTAGGGGGTGCCGAGCAGTACTTC
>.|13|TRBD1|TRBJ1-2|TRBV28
CASRNQGVDGYTF
TGTGCCAGCAGAAACCAGGGGGTGGATGGCTACACCTTC
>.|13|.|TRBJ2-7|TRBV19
CASSPGFNYEQYF
TGTGCCAGTAGTCCGGGGTTTAACTACGAGCAGTACTTC
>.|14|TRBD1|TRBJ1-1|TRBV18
CASSPIQGDTEAFF
TGTGCCAGCTCACCAATACAGGGGGACACTGAAGCTTTCTTT
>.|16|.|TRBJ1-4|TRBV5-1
CANSLAFGESNEKLFF
TGCGCCAACAGCTTGGCCTTTGGGGAGTCTAATGAAAAACTGTTTTTT
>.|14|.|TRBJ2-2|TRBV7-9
CASSLLTGSGELFF
TGTGCCAGCAGCTTACTCACGGGTTCCGGGGAGCTGTTTTTT
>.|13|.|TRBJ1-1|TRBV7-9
CASSSPGRTEAFF
TGTGCCAGCAGCTCCCCAGGGAGGACTGAAGCTTTCTTT